This T cell receptor beta chain was identified in a study of blood T cell repertoires in COVID-19. Overall study context: Nucleic acid was either cDNA or gDNA, and it came from T cells, B-cell-depleted T cells, or PBMCs.

This clone was counted a few times. As processed by the authors: Amplified reference gene primers provided the basis for estimating nucleated cell counts. Profiling relied on immunoSEQ multiplex PCR, and the TCRdb table lists in-frame clones only, not all of them. V and J calls and clone size come straight from that table; D and trimming were deduced from the DNA. The data show 150,000 to 200,000 clones, about 86% seen once. The ends were cut back, 3 bases at V and 4 bases at J, with 3 bases in the middle. Germline CDR1 GTSNPN, CDR2 SVGIG (reference sequence). CDR3 length: 10 amino acids. The sample comprised peripheral blood. The receptor's source is a man between 45 and 60 years old with active or convalescent COVID-19. The chain combines TRBV30 with TRBJ2-5; unclear D gene. The CDR3 is CAWRRETQYF. In nucleotides, the CDR3 is TGTGCCTGGAGGCGAGAGACCCAGTACTTC.